This T cell receptor beta chain came from a study of blood T cells in healthy people across ages. General study results and limits: Both naive CD4+ cell counts and diversity were greater in long-lived donors than in aged donors.

CDR1 is SGHRS and CDR2 is YFSETQ in the germline V gene. The CDR3 is 15 residues long. Sample-barcoded 5' priming and a J-beta primer mix drove a second PCR of 7 to 11 cycles. MiXCR, run by TCRdb on the 5' RACE reads, gives a single entry per CDR3 protein. This sample has roughly 1,300,000 distinct CDR3 sequences, with around 55% found just once. In the case of this clonotype: The target antigen is unknown.

The chain carries TRBV5-1 and TRBJ2-1; TRBD1 agrees at 10 bases. The J call is in doubt because the DNA end fits TRBJ2-7 better. The sequencing sample was made of blood. This TCR derives from a man aged 18 to 29 in good health. Here the CDR3 DNA reads TGCGCCAGCAGCTTGGCACGGACAGGGGGCTACGAGCAGTACTTC. Protein sequence: CASSLARTGGYEQYF.